These 25 T cell receptor beta chains were all obtained from the same sample, sequenced in a study of T cell responses to AZD1222 COVID-19 vaccine. The method was immunoSEQ multiplex PCR; TCRdb's version includes in-frame clones alone and lacks a portion of them. The sample has tens of thousands of clones; roughly 89% are singletons. The sequencing here drew on peripheral blood, taken 28 days after the second AZD1222 dose. The origin of the receptors is an adult who received the AZD1222 COVID-19 vaccine.

This sequence joins TRBV11-2 and TRBJ2-4; D is undetermined. This CDR3 is built from 16 residues. Trimming took off 5 bases at V and 3 bases at J, with 17 bases between the two ends. Germline V gives CDR1 SGHAT, CDR2 FQNNGV. CDR3 sequence (DNA): TGTGCCAGCAGCCTGACGCGGCAGGACGTCAAAAACATTCAGTACTTC. It is translated as CASSLTRQDVKNIQYF.

The chain uses TRBV29-1 and TRBJ1-1, with a weak D call TRBD1 (5 bases). V was clipped by 5 bases and J by 0 bases, with 10 bases between them. This CDR3 spans 13 amino acids. The germline V gene encodes CDR1 SQVTM and CDR2 ANQGSEA. The CDR3 DNA is TGCAGCGTTTTAGGGGAGATGAACACTGAAGCTTTCTTT. It encodes CSVLGEMNTEAFF.

The chain employs TRBV3-1 (or the pseudogene TRBV3-2) and TRBJ2-7, with TRBD1 matching over 9 bases. This CDR3 contains 15 residues. The V segment lost 1 base and the J segment 2 bases; nucleotides outside the gene matches: 3. The germline CDR1 and CDR2 sequences are LGHDT and YNNKEL (reference sequence). The CDR3 DNA follows: TGTGCCAGCAGCCAAGCCTGGACAGGGGCCTACGAGCAGTACTTC. Its protein is CASSQAWTGAYEQYF.

The chain recombines TRBV6-1 with TRBJ1-1, with D unresolved. The CDR3 has 12 residues. V lost 3 bases and J lost 3, with 5 bases in between. Germline V lookup: CDR1 MNHNS, CDR2 SASEGT. CDR3 sequence: CASSDEYTEAFF. The DNA for the CDR3 is TGTGCCAGCAGTGACGAGTACACTGAAGCTTTCTTT.

The chain's CDR3 is CASSFLSGGAYEQYF. The CDR3 nucleotides read TGCGCCAGCAGCTTCCTTAGCGGGGGGGCCTACGAGCAGTACTTC. V gene TRBV5-1 combines with J gene TRBJ2-7; 11 bases are shared with TRBD2. The V gene's germline CDR1 is SGHRS and CDR2 YFSETQ. The V segment lost 2 bases and the J segment 2 bases; nucleotides outside the gene matches: 3. The CDR3 extends over 15 amino acids.

The chain recombines TRBV14 with TRBJ2-7; possible D gene TRBD2, 5 bases. The CDR3 spans 15 residues. CDR1 SGHDN and CDR2 FVKESK come from the germline V gene. Trimming took off 5 bases at V and 7 bases at J, with 21 bases between the two ends. CDR3 bases: TGTGCCAGCAGCAGACGTACCGCGGGTTTGGGAGAGCAGTACTTC. Translating it yields CASSRRTAGLGEQYF.

This chain connects TRBV6-5 to TRBJ1-5, with D maybe TRBD1 (5 bases). Germline V CDR1 and CDR2: MNHEY, SVGAGI. Trimming took 0 bases from V and 7 from J, leaving 13 bases between them. The CDR3 consists of 15 residues. This CDR3 is CASSYSGAPDQPQHF. The CDR3 DNA reads as TGTGCCAGCAGTTACTCCGGGGCCCCTGACCAGCCCCAGCATTTT.

The rearrangement uses TRBV11-2 and TRBJ2-2; perhaps TRBD1 as D (5 bases). CDR1 and CDR2 (germline): SGHAT, FQNNGV. Trimming pared 3 bases from V and 2 bases from J, leaving 10 bases between. This CDR3 contains 15 residues. CDR3 nucleotides: TGTGCCAGCAGCTTCTCAGGGCCAAACACCGGGGAGCTGTTTTTT. Amino acid sequence: CASSFSGPNTGELFF.

The chain joins TRBV2 to TRBJ1-4; 8 nucleotides align to TRBD1. V trimming: 6 bases; J trimming: 4 bases; junction bases outside the gene matches: 4. This CDR3 region has 14 residues. Germline values: CDR1 SNHLY, CDR2 FYNNEI. This CDR3 is CASRDRVGNEKLFF. The CDR3 region has the DNA TGTGCCAGCAGGGACAGGGTCGGTAATGAAAAACTGTTTTTT.

The rearrangement joins TRBV19 to TRBJ2-2; D is unclear. Trimming took off 0 bases at V and 3 bases at J, with 14 bases between the two ends. CDR3 size: 17 residues. Germline loops: CDR1 LNHDA, CDR2 SQIVND (reference sequence). The CDR3 sequence is CASSIDLGGYYTGELFF. CDR3 DNA: TGTGCCAGTAGTATAGATCTCGGTGGATACTACACCGGGGAGCTGTTTTTT.

This clone was seen a handful of times. V and J are TRBV28 and TRBJ1-2; D is unclear. Trimming shortened V by 4 bases and J by 7 bases, and 10 bases separated the two germline ends. Per the germline V gene, CDR1 is MDHEN and CDR2 is SYDVKM. There are 12 residues in the CDR3. The CDR3 reads CASSSPRGGYTF. For the CDR3, the DNA is TGTGCCAGCAGTTCCCCCCGGGGTGGCTACACCTTC.

The V call is TRBV5-1, the J call TRBJ1-1; weak D call: TRBD1 (6 bases). The CDR3 length is 13 residues. V was trimmed by 0 bases and J by 12 bases, leaving 15 bases between them. CDR1 is SGHRS and CDR2 is YFSETQ in the germline V gene. The CDR3 sequence is CASSLVGGPGSFF. The CDR3 DNA follows: TGCGCCAGCAGCTTGGTAGGGGGTCCAGGGTCTTTCTTT.

The V gene is TRBV30, the J gene TRBJ2-7; TRBD2 aligns across 8 bases. From germline, CDR1 is GTSNPN and CDR2 SVGIG (reference sequence). The CDR3 is 16 amino acids. Trimming took 1 base from V and 2 from J; bases not matched to a gene: 10. The CDR3 DNA reads TGTGCCTGGAGTGCTGGCGGGGGGTCGATTACCTACGAGCAGTACTTC. Its translation is CAWSAGGGSITYEQYF. The whole variable domain, remainder taken from reference TRBV30 and TRBJ2-7, is SQTIHQWPATLVQPVGSPLSLECTVEGTSNPNLYWYRQAAGRGLQLLFYSVGIGQISSEVPQNLSASRPQDRQFILSSKKLLLSDSGFYLCAWSAGGGSITYEQYFGPGTRLTVT.

The chain employs TRBV9 and TRBJ1-1; possibly TRBD1 for D (5 bases). V gave up 4 bases and J gave up 0 bases, with 13 bases separating them. Germline CDR1 SGDLS, CDR2 YYNGEE. The CDR3 consists of 15 residues. CDR3 loop: CASSKRDGMNTEAFF. The CDR3 nucleotides are TGTGCCAGCAGCAAACGGGACGGGATGAACACTGAAGCTTTCTTT.

The rearrangement links TRBV12-3 or TRBV12-4 to TRBJ1-1, with unresolved D. The V end was cut by 2 bases, the J end by 8 bases, with 9 bases between. There are 12 residues in the CDR3. The CDR3 is CASSLRLGEAFF. The CDR3 region has the DNA TGTGCCAGCAGTTTAAGACTGGGGGAAGCTTTCTTT.

The chain joins TRBV7-9 to TRBJ1-6; tentatively, D is TRBD1 (6 bases). The germline V and J ends were trimmed by 2 bases and 10 bases, with 15 bases remaining between them. There are 15 residues in the CDR3. The V gene's germline CDR1 is SEHNR and CDR2 FQNEAQ (reference sequence). The CDR3 spells CASSLSPGAESPLHF. CDR3 DNA: TGTGCCAGCAGCTTATCGCCGGGGGCTGAATCACCCCTCCACTTT.

This chain uses TRBV6-5 with TRBJ1-5; D is perhaps TRBD1 (6 bases). V was trimmed by 6 bases and J by 0 bases, leaving 6 bases between them. This CDR3 is 13 amino acids long. Germline lookup yields CDR1 MNHEY and CDR2 SVGAGI. CDR3 nucleotides: TGTGCCAGCAGGGACAGTAGCAATCAGCCCCAGCATTTT. This encodes CASRDSSNQPQHF.

This clone was found a few times. This chain uses TRBV18 with TRBJ2-3; 12 nucleotides align to TRBD2. The CDR3 has 16 amino acids. After removal of 6 bases from V and 4 bases from J, the junction contained 8 bases not matched to a gene. Germline V gene data show CDR1 as KGHSH and CDR2 as LQKENI. This CDR3 reads CASSPRGTSGSDTQYF. In DNA, the CDR3 is TGTGCCAGCTCGCCTCGCGGGACTAGCGGGTCAGATACGCAGTATTTT.

The chain is built from TRBV5-1 and TRBJ1-1; possible D gene TRBD1, 6 bases. The CDR3 has 16 residues. With 4 bases removed from V and 2 bases from J, the gap between germline ends came to 18 bases. CDR1 is SGHRS and CDR2 is YFSETQ in the germline V gene. The DNA of the CDR3 is TGCGCCAGCAGCAAAGCTCGTCCAGGGGTCAACACTGAAGCTTTCTTT. It codes for CASSKARPGVNTEAFF.

The gene calls are TRBV11-2 and TRBJ2-7, with 10 bases matching TRBD1. The CDR3 has 17 residues. V gave up 5 bases and J gave up 2 bases; unmatched junction bases: 12. Germline V gene lookup returns CDR1 SGHAT and CDR2 FQNNGV. CDR3 coding DNA: TGTGCCAGCAGCGAAGCACTGGGACAGGGGACCCCCTACGAGCAGTACTTC. Amino acids: CASSEALGQGTPYEQYF.

This chain uses TRBV4-1 with TRBJ2-7; D ambiguous. Per germline, CDR1 MGHRA and CDR2 YSYEKL. The V and J ends lost 1 base and 3 bases respectively, with 10 bases between them. This CDR3 spans 14 amino acids. CDR3 in amino acids: CASSQGMRRYEQYF. The CDR3 DNA reads TGCGCCAGCAGCCAAGGAATGAGACGCTACGAGCAGTACTTC.

The V and J genes are TRBV5-1 and TRBJ2-7; 7 nucleotides align to TRBD2. The junction had 3 bases not matched to a gene; V was cut back by 2 bases and J by 1 base. CDR1 is SGHRS and CDR2 is YFSETQ in the germline V gene. The CDR3 is 14 residues long. The CDR3 sequence: CASSFKRESYEQYF. The DNA for the CDR3 is TGCGCCAGCAGCTTCAAGCGGGAATCCTACGAGCAGTACTTC.

As DNA, the CDR3 is TGCGCCAGCATTAGCGGGGGGGCAGGTACGCAGTATTTT. Translating it yields CASISGGAGTQYF. This chain connects TRBV10-2 to TRBJ2-3; TRBD2 matches at 11 bases. This CDR3 is 13 amino acids long. Germline assignment: CDR1 WSHSY and CDR2 SAAADI. J was trimmed by 8 bases and V by 7 bases; bases with no gene match: 5.

This rearrangement joins TRBV2 to TRBJ2-5; TRBD1 might be the D (6 bases). V gave up 7 bases and J gave up 4 bases, with 13 bases separating them. The CDR3 length is 13 residues. Germline lookup yields CDR1 SNHLY and CDR2 FYNNEI. DNA of the CDR3: TGTGCCAGCAATAGGGACAAGAGAGAGACCCAGTACTTC. Its protein product is CASNRDKRETQYF.

This chain uses TRBV19 with TRBJ2-7, with TRBD2 as a possible D gene (5 bases). The CDR3 has 15 amino acids. The V end lost 3 bases, the J end lost 2 bases, and 14 bases lay between the germline ends. Per the germline V gene, CDR1 is LNHDA and CDR2 is SQIVND (reference sequence). CDR3 coding DNA: TGTGCCAGTAGTATCGGAGGTTACGGGACCTACGAGCAGTACTTC. This sequence encodes CASSIGGYGTYEQYF.